One sample yielded the 26 T cell receptor beta chains listed below, sequenced in a study of cytomegalovirus exposure and HLA in healthy donors. With 60 Vbeta and 13 Jbeta primers, the PCR was carried out. Sequenced by immunoSEQ multiplex PCR; TCRdb stores in-frame clones only, minus some. The sample gives about 190,000 clones, around 90% of which show up once; under 2% is in the top ten. What was sequenced was PBMCs. Receptor source: a woman aged 18-30 years in good health and CMV-seronegative.

The V and J genes are TRBV23-1 and TRBJ1-2, with a possible D match to TRBD1 (6 bases). TRBV23-1 is an ORF; its function is uncertain. V was clipped by 0 bases and J by 1 base, with 9 bases between them. The CDR3 is made up of 15 amino acids. The CDR3 DNA sequence: TGCGCCAGCAGTCAATCAGGGGGATATAACTATGGCTACACCTTC. It codes for CASSQSGGYNYGYTF.

The DNA for the CDR3 is TGTGCCAGCAGCCACATGGGCTCCTATGGCTACACCTTC. This encodes CASSHMGSYGYTF. The chain combines TRBV11-2 with TRBJ1-2; D is ambiguous. V lost 5 bases and J 4 bases, leaving 11 bases between the germline ends. The CDR3 has 13 amino acids. The V gene's germline CDR1 is SGHAT and CDR2 FQNNGV.

This clone was detected once. J is TRBJ1-1 and V is TRBV30; a weak D match, TRBD1 (5 bases). The CDR3 has 15 amino acids. From germline, CDR1 is GTSNPN and CDR2 SVGIG (reference sequence). Trimming cost V 1 base and J 5 bases, with 17 bases left between them. This chain's CDR3 is CAWSDPPLGRTEAFF. CDR3 nucleotide sequence: TGTGCCTGGAGTGACCCCCCCCTGGGGCGGACTGAAGCTTTCTTT.

This chain connects TRBV5-1 to TRBJ1-1, with D possibly TRBD1 on 5 matching bases. Germline V gene data show CDR1 as SGHRS and CDR2 as YFSETQ. The CDR3 extends over 14 amino acids. The ends were cut back, 4 bases at V and 5 bases at J, with 15 bases in the middle. This CDR3 is CASSPMQGLTEAFF. Written as DNA, the CDR3 is TGCGCCAGCAGCCCAATGCAGGGTCTGACTGAAGCTTTCTTT. Full variable domain (outside the CDR3, taken from reference TRBV5-1 and TRBJ1-1): KAGVTQTPRYLIKTRGQQVTLSCSPISGHRSVSWYQQTPGQGLQFLFEYFSETQRNKGNFPGRFSGRQFSNSRSEMNVSTLELGDSALYLCASSPMQGLTEAFFGQGTRLTVV.

The chain employs TRBV7-2 and TRBJ2-1; the D gene is possibly TRBD1 (5 bases). The CDR3 covers 13 residues. Looked up from germline, CDR1 is SGHTA and CDR2 is FQGNSA. Trimming removed 4 bases at V and 11 bases at J, with 15 bases between. CDR3 in amino acids: CASSSGRGQQQFF. The CDR3 nucleotides read TGTGCCAGCAGCTCCGGTAGGGGTCAGCAGCAGTTCTTC.

The chain employs TRBV27 and TRBJ2-7, with 8 bases aligning to TRBD1. With V trimmed by 9 bases and J by 0 bases, 7 bases remained unmatched. Germline values: CDR1 MNHEY, CDR2 SMNVEV (reference sequence). CDR3 length equals 14 residues. CDR3: CASRRDRSSYEQYF. The CDR3 DNA follows: TGTGCCAGTAGGAGGGACAGGAGCTCCTACGAGCAGTACTTC.

This chain connects TRBV12-5 to TRBJ1-5; D gene unclear. Per the germline V gene, CDR1 is LGHNT and CDR2 is FRNRAP. The CDR3 loop spans 14 amino acids. V lost 0 bases to trimming and J lost 5 bases, with 8 bases between them. The CDR3 region is CASGLVARDQPQHF. The CDR3 region has the DNA TGTGCTAGTGGTTTGGTGGCCCGGGATCAGCCCCAGCATTTT.

J is TRBJ2-3 and V is TRBV9; 8 positions match TRBD2. V lost 0 bases to trimming and J lost 8 bases; unmatched junction nucleotides: 2. Germline V gives CDR1 SGDLS, CDR2 YYNGEE. There are 13 residues in the CDR3. CDR3 sequence (DNA): TGTGCCAGCAGCGTAGATCGGGAGGGTACGCAGTATTTT. It specifies CASSVDREGTQYF.

The rearrangement links TRBV2 to TRBJ1-4; TRBD1 agrees at 8 bases. Germline lookup yields CDR1 SNHLY and CDR2 FYNNEI. The V gene end was trimmed by 8 bases and the J gene end by 3 bases; junction bases not matched to a gene: 14. This CDR3 spans 17 amino acids. The CDR3 spells CASAGRTGFLANEKLFF. The CDR3, as DNA: TGTGCCAGCGCGGGCCGGACAGGGTTTTTGGCTAATGAAAAACTGTTTTTT.

The V call is TRBV9, the J call TRBJ1-4, with 7 bases that match TRBD1. Per the germline V gene, CDR1 is SGDLS and CDR2 is YYNGEE. The length of the CDR3 is 15 residues. The V segment lost 8 bases and the J segment 5 bases; nucleotides outside the gene matches: 12. This chain's CDR3 is CASSSTGTVNEKLFF. The CDR3 DNA follows: TGTGCCAGTTCGTCCACCGGGACAGTCAATGAAAAACTGTTTTTT.

For this clone: This specimen includes other DNA sequences encoding the same CDR3. The rearrangement joins TRBV6-5 to TRBJ2-7; 8 bases are shared with TRBD1. CDR1 is MNHEY, CDR2 SVGAGI, per germline. The CDR3 spans 15 residues. The V segment lost 0 bases and the J segment 4 bases; nucleotides outside the gene matches: 5. The DNA of the CDR3 is TGTGCCAGCAGTTACTCCGGGACAGGAGATTACGAGCAGTACTTC. Its protein product is CASSYSGTGDYEQYF.

The V gene is TRBV27, the J gene TRBJ1-5; 8 bases align to TRBD1. The CDR3 runs 15 residues. Germline V gene data show CDR1 as MNHEY and CDR2 as SMNVEV (reference sequence). After removal of 6 bases from V and 2 bases from J, the junction contained 6 bases not matched to a gene. The CDR3 sequence is CASRTQGAGNQPQHF. As DNA, the CDR3 is TGTGCCAGCAGAACTCAGGGGGCAGGCAATCAGCCCCAGCATTTT.

The gene calls are TRBV7-2 and TRBJ2-1; 11 nucleotides line up with TRBD2. Per germline, CDR1 SGHTA and CDR2 FQGNSA. The CDR3 covers 15 residues. The J segment lost 5 bases and the V segment lost 5 bases, leaving 5 bases of the junction unmatched. The CDR3: CASSTTSGGHNEQFF. The CDR3 region has the DNA TGTGCCAGCAGCACCACTAGCGGGGGTCACAATGAGCAGTTCTTC.

This rearrangement joins TRBV14 to TRBJ2-1, with D unresolved. Germline loops: CDR1 SGHDN, CDR2 FVKESK. V was trimmed by 3 bases and J by 6 bases, leaving 9 bases between them. This CDR3 is built from 13 residues. The CDR3 nucleotides read TGTGCCAGCAGCCACCCCACTCCCAATGAGCAGTTCTTC. It encodes CASSHPTPNEQFF.

The chain recombines TRBV4-3 with TRBJ1-2; D ambiguous. The CDR3 length is 17 residues. The ends were cut back, 0 bases at V and 4 bases at J, with 18 bases in the middle. The germline gives CDR1 LGHNA, CDR2 YSLEER. The CDR3 region has the DNA TGCGCCAGCAGCCAAGATGTTCCTCCCCTGGAGGCCTATGGCTACACCTTC. This codes for CASSQDVPPLEAYGYTF.

This clone was seen just once. This sequence joins TRBV5-6 and TRBJ2-7; a possible D gene is TRBD1 (6 bases). The CDR3 has 14 amino acids. Between the trimmed V and J ends, which lost 4 bases and 2 bases, there was a span of 13 bases. Looked up from germline, CDR1 is SGHDT and CDR2 is YYEEEE. The CDR3 DNA sequence: TGTGCCAGCAGCCCCGGGACAATGGCCTACGAGCAGTACTTC. Translating gives CASSPGTMAYEQYF.

The gene calls are TRBV4-1 and TRBJ2-7, with 7 bases aligning to TRBD1. Germline trimming cut 3 bases from V and 3 bases from J; bases unmatched to any gene: 5. The CDR3 extends over 14 amino acids. CDR1 is MGHRA and CDR2 is YSYEKL in the germline V gene. CDR3 residues: CASSQGQTNYEQYF. The CDR3 nucleotides read TGCGCCAGCAGCCAGGGACAGACTAACTACGAGCAGTACTTC.

This sequence joins TRBV6-1 and TRBJ1-2, with a possible D match to TRBD1 (5 bases). The ends were cut back, 8 bases at V and 8 bases at J, with 9 bases in the middle. This CDR3 region has 10 residues. Per germline, CDR1 MNHNS and CDR2 SASEGT. The CDR3 loop is CASHGGGYTF. CDR3 DNA: TGTGCCAGCCATGGGGGGGGCTACACCTTC.

The chain joins TRBV19 to TRBJ2-3, with 8 bases matching TRBD2. Germline loops: CDR1 LNHDA, CDR2 SQIVND (reference sequence). CDR3 length: 16 amino acids. Trimming at V came to 4 bases and at J to 2 bases, leaving 8 bases not matched to a gene. The CDR3 sequence: CASSTGTRGNTDTQYF. The CDR3 coding sequence is TGTGCCAGTAGTACCGGGACTAGAGGCAACACAGATACGCAGTATTTT. Together with reference TRBV19 and TRBJ2-3, the CDR3 gives the full variable domain: DGGITQSPKYLFRKEGQNVTLSCEQNLNHDAMYWYRQDPGQGLRLIYYSQIVNDFQKGDIAEGYSVSREKKESFPLTVTSAQKNPTAFYLCASSTGTRGNTDTQYFGPGTRLTVL.

The chain links TRBV5-6 to TRBJ1-6, with TRBD1 matching over 9 bases. Germline assignment: CDR1 SGHDT and CDR2 YYEEEE. V was clipped by 2 bases and J by 7 bases; unmatched bases: 4. This CDR3 spans 15 amino acids. Here the CDR3 reads CASSFWTGVNSPLHF. CDR3 bases: TGTGCCAGCAGCTTTTGGACAGGGGTGAATTCACCCCTCCACTTT.

This chain joins TRBV9 and TRBJ2-7; weak D call: TRBD2 (5 bases). With 4 bases removed from V and 2 bases from J, the gap between germline ends came to 7 bases. The CDR3 loop spans 12 amino acids. The germline V gene has CDR1 SGDLS and CDR2 YYNGEE. For the CDR3, the DNA is TGTGCCAGCAGCTCCGGGGCCTACGAGCAGTACTTC. Residues: CASSSGAYEQYF. The full variable domain, completed using reference TRBV9 and TRBJ2-7, is DSGVTQTPKHLITATGQRVTLRCSPRSGDLSVYWYQQSLDQGLQFLIQYYNGEERAKGNILERFSAQQFPDLHSELNLSSLELGDSALYFCASSSGAYEQYFGPGTRLTVT.

The chain employs TRBV7-2 and TRBJ1-1, with 7 bases lining up with TRBD1. The germline V gene encodes CDR1 SGHTA and CDR2 FQGNSA. The CDR3 is 15 amino acids. Germline trimming cut 1 base from V and 3 bases from J; bases unmatched to any gene: 5. CDR3 sequence: CASSLDDRDDTEAFF. The CDR3 DNA sequence: TGTGCCAGCAGCTTAGATGACAGGGATGACACTGAAGCTTTCTTT.

The chain has TRBV18 and TRBJ2-7; 7 positions match TRBD1. The CDR3 spans 13 residues. V dropped 4 bases and J dropped 6; count of bases not matched to a gene: 6. In germline, CDR1 is KGHSH, CDR2 LQKENI. In nucleotides, the CDR3 is TGTGCCAGCTCACGGGACAGTGGCCCCGAGCAGTACTTC. The encoded protein is CASSRDSGPEQYF.

The J gene is TRBJ2-1, the V gene TRBV27; the match to TRBD2 covers 12 bases. CDR3 length: 19 residues. The germline CDR1 and CDR2 sequences are MNHEY and SMNVEV (reference sequence). The V and J ends lost 3 bases and 2 bases, in that order; junction bases with no gene match: 11. CDR3 amino acids: CASSFAGTSGLRTYNEQFF. For the CDR3, the DNA is TGTGCCAGCAGTTTCGCCGGGACTAGCGGGTTGAGAACCTACAATGAGCAGTTCTTC.

The chain links TRBV5-1 to TRBJ2-3; 7 nucleotides align to TRBD1. Trimming removed 0 bases from V and 2 bases from J; junction bases left unmatched: 3. The CDR3 contains 15 residues. Germline-derived CDR1 and CDR2 are SGHRS and YFSETQ. The CDR3 DNA reads as TGCGCCAGCAGCTTGGCCGACAGGGTCACAGATACGCAGTATTTT. It yields the protein CASSLADRVTDTQYF.

The CDR3 reads CASRTTGGSGYGYTF. The DNA of the CDR3 is TGTGCCAGCAGAACCACAGGGGGTAGTGGCTATGGCTACACCTTC. The V and J genes are TRBV2 and TRBJ1-2, with 8 bases identical to TRBD1. This CDR3 has 15 amino acids. Trimming cost V 6 bases and J 4 bases; bases outside gene matches: 10. Germline lookup yields CDR1 SNHLY and CDR2 FYNNEI.